Reported below is one TCR beta chain. No antigen is known for it. This sample is part of a study of CD8+ T cells in alopecia areata. Points from the study as a whole: Normal skin's resident alphabeta T cells are sequenced alongside lesional scalp T cells. The study found higher clonality in lesional than normal scalp, especially in alopecia totalis/universalis.

As the sequencing template, cDNA was produced by extracting RNA and reverse transcribing it. TCRdb keeps only in-frame clones here, not all; method: immunoSEQ multiplex PCR. The table includes about 23,000 clones, around 53% detected once. Punch biopsies of lesional scalp, plus peripheral blood, were taken from alopecia areata patients. The CDR3 length is 15 residues. V lost 7 bases to trimming and J lost 5 bases, with 19 bases between them. The germline CDR1 and CDR2 sequences are MDHEN and SYDVKM. The specimen sequenced was NKG2D-high CD8+ T cells sorted from blood. V and J are TRBV28 and TRBJ2-3; D is ambiguous. The sequence derives from a human donor with alopecia areata. In nucleotides, the CDR3 is TGTGCCAGCATTGGGATATCGACGCTCTTAGATACGCAGTATTTT. The encoded protein is CASIGISTLLDTQYF.